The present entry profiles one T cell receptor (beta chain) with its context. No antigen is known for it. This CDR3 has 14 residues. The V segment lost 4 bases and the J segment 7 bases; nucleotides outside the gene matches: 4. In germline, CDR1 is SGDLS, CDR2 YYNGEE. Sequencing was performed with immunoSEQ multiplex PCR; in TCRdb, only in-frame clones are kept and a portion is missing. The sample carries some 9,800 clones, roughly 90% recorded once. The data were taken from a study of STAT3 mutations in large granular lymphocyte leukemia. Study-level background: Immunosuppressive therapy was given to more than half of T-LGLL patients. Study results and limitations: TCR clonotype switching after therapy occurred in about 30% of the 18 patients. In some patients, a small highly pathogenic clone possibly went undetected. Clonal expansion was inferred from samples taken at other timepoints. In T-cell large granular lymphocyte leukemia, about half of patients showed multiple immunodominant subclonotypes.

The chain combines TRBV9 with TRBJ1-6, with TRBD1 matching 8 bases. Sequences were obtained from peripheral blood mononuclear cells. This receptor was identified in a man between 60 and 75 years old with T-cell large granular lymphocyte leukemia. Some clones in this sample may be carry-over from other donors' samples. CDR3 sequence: CASSPQGANSPLHF. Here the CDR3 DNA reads TGTGCCAGCAGCCCGCAGGGGGCAAATTCACCCCTCCACTTT.